The clone carrying this T cell receptor (beta chain) ranks as medium-sized in terms of frequency. UMI-labeled 5' RACE produced the TCR beta libraries. For each CDR3 protein, TCRdb gives one entry from its re-call of the 5' RACE reads, without DNA. This sample contains some 10,000 distinct CDR3 sequences. PBMC in the sample derive from buffy coats of healthy donors. The data were taken from a study of human CD8 memory T cell subsets. The sequence was obtained from a human donor in good health. Sequencing input: CD8+ stem-like memory T cells (TSCM and TCM) sorted from PBMCs. Described subset: stem-like memory CD8 T cells (TSTEM), CCR7+ PD-1- TIGIT-.

This CDR3 reads CASSFGLWGSIEQFF. The chain is built from TRBV7-2 and TRBJ2-1; the TCRdb D gene call, TRBD1, has no DNA to confirm it. The V gene's germline CDR1 is SGHTA and CDR2 FQGNSA. The CDR3 has 15 amino acids.